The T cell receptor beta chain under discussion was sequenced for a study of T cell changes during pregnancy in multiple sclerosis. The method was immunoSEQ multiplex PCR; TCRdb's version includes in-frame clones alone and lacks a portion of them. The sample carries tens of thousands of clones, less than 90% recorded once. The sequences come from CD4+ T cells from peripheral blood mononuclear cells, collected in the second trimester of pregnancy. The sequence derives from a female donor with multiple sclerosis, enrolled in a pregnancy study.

The CDR3 spells CASSPGDRGWWPQHF. Written as DNA, the CDR3 is TGTGCCAGCAGTCCAGGGGACAGGGGTTGGTGGCCCCAGCATTTT. The chain has TRBV28 and TRBJ1-5; 10 bases map to TRBD1. The trim removed 5 bases at V and 9 bases at J, leaving 10 bases unmatched. The CDR3 runs to 15 residues. Germline CDR1 reads MDHEN; CDR2 reads SYDVKM.